One sample yielded the 24 T cell receptor beta chains listed below, sequenced in a study of cytomegalovirus exposure and HLA in healthy donors. The PCR ran on 60 Vbeta and 13 Jbeta primers. Repertoires were generated with immunoSEQ multiplex PCR, while TCRdb's copy carries only in-frame clones and drops some. The sample holds roughly 160,000 clones, 71% seen once. Sequenced sample: PBMCs. All receptors come from a girl aged 5 to 17 in good health and CMV-seronegative.

CDR3 in DNA: TGTGCCAGCAGTCCCTACGGTAGGGGGGAGACCCAGTACTTC. Translation gives CASSPYGRGETQYF. The chain employs TRBV2 and TRBJ2-5, with D possibly TRBD1 on 6 matching bases. Germline CDR1 reads SNHLY; CDR2 reads FYNNEI. This CDR3 region has 14 residues. Between the trimmed V and J ends, which lost 5 bases and 5 bases, there was a span of 15 bases.

The V call is TRBV12-5, the J call TRBJ2-7; weak D call: TRBD2 (7 bases). Between the trimmed V and J ends, which lost 0 bases and 7 bases, there was a span of 13 bases. Germline-derived CDR1 and CDR2 are LGHNT and FRNRAP. This CDR3 is built from 14 residues. In nucleotides, the CDR3 is TGTGCTAGTGGTTTGGTGGGGGGGCCTTGGGAGCAGTACTTC. Amino acid sequence: CASGLVGGPWEQYF.

The rearrangement links TRBV7-6 to TRBJ2-6; the match to TRBD1 covers 7 bases. The CDR3 covers 16 residues. Germline V CDR1 and CDR2: SGHVS, FNYEAQ. V gave up 1 base and J gave up 2 bases; unmatched junction bases: 2. CDR3 DNA: TGTGCCAGCAGCTTAGAGGGGGCGGCTGGGGCCAACGTCCTGACTTTC. This encodes CASSLEGAAGANVLTF.

This clone turned up a few times. The rearrangement links TRBV7-9 to TRBJ1-2, with D possibly being TRBD1 (5 bases). This CDR3 has 14 residues. Germline V gene data show CDR1 as SEHNR and CDR2 as FQNEAQ (reference sequence). Trimming shortened V by 1 base and J by 8 bases, and 14 bases separated the two germline ends. CDR3 in DNA: TGTGCCAGCAGCTTAGAGCGAAGGGGCCGAGGCTACACCTTC. It encodes CASSLERRGRGYTF.

The J gene is TRBJ2-3, the V gene TRBV6-5; 10 nucleotides match TRBD2. V dropped 6 bases and J dropped 1; count of bases not matched to a gene: 4. The CDR3 is 15 residues long. The germline V gene has CDR1 MNHEY and CDR2 SVGAGI. The CDR3 DNA sequence: TGTGCCAGCAGGCCCCTAGCGGGGGGCACAGATACGCAGTATTTT. Translating gives CASRPLAGGTDTQYF.

This rearrangement joins TRBV7-6 to TRBJ2-7; D possibly corresponds to TRBD2 (7 bases). Between the trimmed V and J ends, which lost 5 bases and 6 bases, there was a span of 14 bases. Germline V gene data show CDR1 as SGHVS and CDR2 as FNYEAQ. This CDR3 is 13 amino acids long. Written as DNA, the CDR3 is TGTGCCAGCAGCCCGGTTGGGGGGGCCGAGCAGTACTTC. This sequence encodes CASSPVGGAEQYF.

The chain links TRBV7-3 to TRBJ2-1; maybe TRBD2 (7 bases). The CDR3 covers 16 residues. The V and J ends lost 4 bases and 5 bases respectively, with 18 bases between them. Germline V gene data show CDR1 as SGHTA and CDR2 as FQGTGA. CDR3 residues: CASSSWGGHLNNEQFF. CDR3 sequence (DNA): TGTGCCAGCAGCTCCTGGGGGGGACACCTGAACAATGAGCAGTTCTTC.

The chain carries TRBV5-1 and TRBJ1-3; 12 bases are shared with TRBD1. The CDR3 consists of 18 residues. The trim removed 4 bases at V and 4 bases at J, leaving 12 bases unmatched. Germline V gene lookup returns CDR1 SGHRS and CDR2 YFSETQ. The CDR3 loop is CASSPTPGQGANGNTIYF. The DNA for the CDR3 is TGCGCCAGCAGCCCGACGCCGGGACAGGGGGCAAACGGAAACACCATATATTTT.

This clone was detected a few times. The V and J genes are TRBV7-3 and TRBJ1-1; D remains unclear. This CDR3 spans 14 amino acids. Germline CDR1 is SGHTA and CDR2 is FQGTGA. Trimming took 2 bases from V and 2 from J, leaving 9 bases between them. The CDR3 region is CASSLGPGNTEAFF. CDR3 bases: TGTGCCAGCAGCTTAGGGCCGGGAAACACTGAAGCTTTCTTT. Combining the CDR3 with reference TRBV7-3 and TRBJ1-1 gives the whole variable domain GAGVSQTPSNKVTEKGKYVELRCDPISGHTALYWYRQSLGQGPEFLIYFQGTGAADDSGLPNDRFFAVRPEGSVSTLKIQRTERGDSAVYLCASSLGPGNTEAFFGQGTRLTVV.

V gene TRBV5-1 combines with J gene TRBJ1-1; TRBD1 matches at 12 bases. CDR1 and CDR2 from the germline V gene are SGHRS and YFSETQ. This CDR3 contains 15 residues. Trimming cost V 2 bases and J 7 bases; bases outside gene matches: 6. CDR3 in DNA: TGCGCCAGCAGCTTTGGGACAGGGGGCAACGGTGAAGCTTTCTTT. Protein product: CASSFGTGGNGEAFF.

The J gene is TRBJ1-1, the V gene TRBV29-1; the D gene is possibly TRBD1 (6 bases). CDR3 length: 14 residues. Germline V gene sequence: CDR1 SQVTM, CDR2 ANQGSEA. The V end lost 2 bases, the J end lost 3 bases, and 13 bases lay between the germline ends. CDR3 loop: CSVETPSGDTEAFF. CDR3 in DNA: TGCAGCGTTGAAACCCCCTCAGGGGACACTGAAGCTTTCTTT.

The chain employs TRBV28 and TRBJ2-2, with a tentative D call TRBD2 (5 bases). Germline assignment: CDR1 MDHEN and CDR2 SYDVKM. The CDR3 loop spans 15 amino acids. Trimming stripped 6 bases from V and 3 bases from J, with 14 bases between. CDR3 DNA sequence: TGTGCCAGCAGATCCTCTCCCGGGGACACCGGGGAGCTGTTTTTT. Translated: CASRSSPGDTGELFF.

The chain carries TRBV27 and TRBJ1-6, with D tentatively TRBD1 (6 bases). Germline V lookup: CDR1 MNHEY, CDR2 SMNVEV (reference sequence). The CDR3 length is 14 residues. The germline V and J ends were trimmed by 6 bases and 7 bases, with 13 bases remaining between them. CDR3 protein: CASSPGRGNSPLHF. In DNA, the CDR3 is TGTGCCAGCAGCCCAGGGAGGGGGAATTCACCCCTCCACTTT.

The chain couples TRBV6-1 to TRBJ2-7; D is possibly TRBD1 (6 bases). Germline CDR1 and CDR2: MNHNS and SASEGT. V was trimmed by 0 bases and J by 1 base, leaving 7 bases between them. The CDR3 has 14 residues. The CDR3 loop reads CASSEARGSYEQYF. The CDR3 DNA is TGTGCCAGCAGTGAAGCCAGGGGATCCTACGAGCAGTACTTC.

The chain has TRBV7-9 and TRBJ2-1, with D perhaps matching TRBD1 (6 bases). Trimming removed 0 bases at V and 8 bases at J, with 11 bases between. Germline V gene data show CDR1 as SEHNR and CDR2 as FQNEAQ (reference sequence). The CDR3 totals 14 residues. The CDR3 is CASSLAGASDEQFF. CDR3 coding DNA: TGTGCCAGCAGCTTAGCGGGGGCCTCCGATGAGCAGTTCTTC.

The sample holds one count of this clone. The chain has TRBV5-1 and TRBJ1-3; tentative D call: TRBD1 (6 bases). The CDR3 spans 14 residues. V gave up 5 bases and J gave up 2 bases, with 11 bases separating them. CDR1 and CDR2 (germline): SGHRS, YFSETQ. This CDR3 is CASSSGTPGNTIYF. The DNA for the CDR3 is TGCGCCAGCAGTTCCGGGACACCTGGAAACACCATATATTTT.

The chain employs TRBV5-1 and TRBJ2-3; 8 bases are shared with TRBD1. The germline V gene encodes CDR1 SGHRS and CDR2 YFSETQ. Losses at the gene ends were 0 bases for V and 3 bases for J; bases not matched to a gene: 6. This CDR3 spans 16 amino acids. CDR3 sequence: CASSLGKRDRTDTQYF. CDR3 in DNA: TGCGCCAGCAGCTTGGGTAAAAGGGACAGGACAGATACGCAGTATTTT.

This chain connects TRBV11-2 to TRBJ1-2; weak D call: TRBD1 (6 bases). Germline lookup yields CDR1 SGHAT and CDR2 FQNNGV. The V end was cut by 5 bases, the J end by 5 bases, with 15 bases between. The CDR3 is 14 amino acids. CDR3 region: CASSPRTESYGYTF. The CDR3 DNA follows: TGTGCCAGCAGCCCTAGGACAGAGTCTTATGGCTACACCTTC. Based on the CDR3 plus reference TRBV11-2 and TRBJ1-2, the full variable domain is EAGVAQSPRYKIIEKRQSVAFWCNPISGHATLYWYQQILGQGPKLLIQFQNNGVVDDSQLPKDRFSAERLKGVDSTLKIQPAKLEDSAVYLCASSPRTESYGYTFGSGTRLTVV.

V and J are TRBV4-1 and TRBJ2-7; no reliable D call. Germline loops: CDR1 MGHRA, CDR2 YSYEKL. Trimming pared 1 base from V and 1 base from J, leaving 11 bases between. The CDR3 runs to 15 residues. The CDR3 DNA reads TGCGCCAGCAGCCAAGTTGGGCAGGCGTCCTACGAGCAGTACTTC. Protein product: CASSQVGQASYEQYF.

This clone was counted between two and nine times. The V call is TRBV29-1, the J call TRBJ2-3; 7 bases align to TRBD1. Germline-derived CDR1 and CDR2 are SQVTM and ANQGSEA. CDR3 length: 15 amino acids. The J segment lost 3 bases and the V segment lost 7 bases, leaving 13 bases of the junction unmatched. As DNA, the CDR3 is TGCAGCGGGCTCGGTGGACAGGTCCGAACAGATACGCAGTATTTT. Its protein product is CSGLGGQVRTDTQYF.

The CDR3 bases are TGTGCCAGCTCCGCCATCGGGAACACTGAAGCTTTCTTT. Translating gives CASSAIGNTEAFF. The chain employs TRBV7-9 and TRBJ1-1; no definite D call. The CDR3 extends over 13 amino acids. V lost 8 bases, J lost 1 base, and 11 bases lay in between. The germline gives CDR1 SEHNR, CDR2 FQNEAQ (reference sequence).

This chain joins TRBV6-1 and TRBJ2-7, with 9 nucleotides matching TRBD2. Germline-derived CDR1 and CDR2 are MNHNS and SASEGT. With V trimmed by 2 bases and J by 3 bases, 5 bases remained unmatched. The CDR3 runs 15 residues. The CDR3 sequence is CASSERPRGGYEQYF. CDR3 bases: TGTGCCAGCAGTGAAAGGCCGCGGGGGGGCTACGAGCAGTACTTC.

V gene TRBV7-7 combines with J gene TRBJ2-5; perhaps TRBD2 as D (6 bases). Trimming took off 0 bases at V and 3 bases at J, with 14 bases between the two ends. Germline V gene sequence: CDR1 SSHAT, CDR2 FNYEAQ (reference sequence). The CDR3 extends over 16 amino acids. In DNA form, the CDR3 reads TGTGCCAGCAGCTTAGCGCGGGGACCGCCAAAAGAGACCCAGTACTTC. It encodes CASSLARGPPKETQYF.

The genes are TRBV19 and TRBJ1-1; D unclear. Germline CDR1 LNHDA, CDR2 SQIVND (reference sequence). The length of the CDR3 is 12 residues. Trimming removed 8 bases from V and 6 bases from J, with 13 bases in between. The DNA for the CDR3 is TGTGCCAGTTCGGTGAGGGTCTCTGAAGCTTTCTTT. It encodes CASSVRVSEAFF.